In its sample, the clone carrying this T cell receptor (beta chain) is medium-sized. The antigen is unknown. This CDR3 spans 17 amino acids. V was pared by 4 bases and J by 5 bases, with 13 bases of the junction left unmatched. Germline-derived CDR1 and CDR2 are SGHTA and FQGNSA. MiXCR was used by TCRdb to re-call the PCR reads. The sample carries 17,000 or so clones, about 26% recorded once. This sample was taken from a study of metastatic and nonmetastatic thyroid tumors. Study background: Comparative analysis of repertoires was undertaken across blood and tumor or nodule tissue obtained from malignant and benign thyroid patients. The study, taken as a whole, reports: Malignant tumors reportedly showed significantly higher TCR beta diversity than benign nodules in both blood and tumor.

Before thyroid surgery, none of the patients had received any treatment. Sequencing used adjacent normal tissue. The sequence derives from a female donor with papillary thyroid cancer or a benign thyroid nodule (not recorded which). Some clones in this sample may be carry-over from other donors' samples. The chain links TRBV7-2 to TRBJ2-5; 10 bases are a match to TRBD2. CDR3 DNA: TGTGCCAGCAGCTATAATATTCCTAGCGGGAGTGGGGAGACCCAGTACTTC. Residues: CASSYNIPSGSGETQYF.